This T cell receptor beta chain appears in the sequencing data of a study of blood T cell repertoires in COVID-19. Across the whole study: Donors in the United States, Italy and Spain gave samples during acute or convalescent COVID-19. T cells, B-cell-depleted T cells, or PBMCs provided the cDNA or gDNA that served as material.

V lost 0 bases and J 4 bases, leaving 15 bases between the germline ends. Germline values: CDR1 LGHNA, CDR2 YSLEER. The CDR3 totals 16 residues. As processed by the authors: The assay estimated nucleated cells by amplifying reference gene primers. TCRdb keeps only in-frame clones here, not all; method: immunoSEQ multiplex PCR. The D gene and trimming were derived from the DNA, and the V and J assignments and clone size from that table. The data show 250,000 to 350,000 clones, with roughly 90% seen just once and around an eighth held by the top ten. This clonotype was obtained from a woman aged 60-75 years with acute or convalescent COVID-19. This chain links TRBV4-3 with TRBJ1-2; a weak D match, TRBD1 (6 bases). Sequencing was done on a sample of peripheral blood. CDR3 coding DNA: TGCGCCAGCAGCCAAGATCTTGGCAGGGGCGGCTATGGCTACACCTTC. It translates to CASSQDLGRGGYGYTF.